In this sample, the clone carrying this T cell receptor (beta chain) turned up a few times. Its antigen is still unknown. The source of the sample is a study of blood T cells in healthy people across ages. The use of a sample-barcoded 5' primer and a J-beta primer mix characterized a second PCR of about 7 to 12 cycles. Via MiXCR, TCRdb re-called the 5' RACE reads, giving one row per CDR3 protein. The sample holds 1.5 million to 2 million distinct CDR3 sequences, 28% seen once. The germline V gene encodes CDR1 DFQATT and CDR2 SNEGSKA (reference sequence). The V end was cut by 0 bases, the J end by 0 bases, with 6 bases between. The CDR3 loop spans 13 amino acids. The study, taken as a whole, reports: Both higher diversity and more naive CD4+ cells marked long-lived donors when set against aged donors.

The sample taken for sequencing was blood. The chain employs TRBV20-1 and TRBJ2-7; no reliable D call. This TCR was sampled from a young woman in good health. CDR3 region: CSARDRTSYEQYF. DNA of the CDR3: TGCAGTGCTAGAGATCGGACCTCCTACGAGCAGTACTTC.